Below are 11 T cell receptor beta chains sequenced from a single sample in a study of blood T cell repertoires in COVID-19. Profiling relied on immunoSEQ multiplex PCR, and the TCRdb table lists in-frame clones only, not all of them. The sample has around 78,000 clones, 80% to 90% seen once. Sequencing was performed on peripheral blood. The receptor set was obtained from a man between 45 and 60 years old with active COVID-19.

V usage is TRBV3-1 (or the pseudogene TRBV3-2) and J usage is TRBJ2-7; D is undetermined. Trimming took 1 base from V and 6 from J, leaving 7 bases between them. CDR3 length: 12 amino acids. The V gene's germline CDR1 is LGHDT and CDR2 YNNKEL (reference sequence). The CDR3 DNA reads TGTGCCAGCAGCCAAGCCGGTAGCGAGCAGTACTTC. It is translated as CASSQAGSEQYF.

The J gene is TRBJ1-2, the V gene TRBV7-8; D unresolved. This CDR3 has 14 residues. Germline values: CDR1 SGHVS, CDR2 FQNEAQ. With 4 bases removed from V and 0 bases from J, the gap between germline ends came to 9 bases. This chain's CDR3 is CASSSWGANYGYTF. As DNA, the CDR3 is TGTGCCAGCAGCTCATGGGGAGCTAACTATGGCTACACCTTC.

The chain recombines TRBV7-3 with TRBJ1-1; D is undetermined. The CDR3 is 14 amino acids. Looked up from germline, CDR1 is SGHTA and CDR2 is FQGTGA. Trimming left V 2 bases short and J 11 bases short, with 18 bases between. CDR3 bases: TGTGCCAGCAGCTTATCGCCGACCCAAAGGGAGGCTTTCTTT. The encoded protein is CASSLSPTQREAFF.

This chain connects TRBV10-3 to TRBJ2-7, with D uncertain. Trimming pared 4 bases from V and 2 bases from J, leaving 12 bases between. The CDR3 covers 14 residues. The V gene's germline CDR1 is ENHRY and CDR2 SYGVKD. DNA for the CDR3: TGTGCCATCAGTGGAACGGGTGGCCCCTACGAGCAGTACTTC. Translation gives CAISGTGGPYEQYF.

The chain links TRBV7-3 to TRBJ2-7; D might be TRBD1 (5 bases). CDR1 SGHTA and CDR2 FQGTGA come from the germline V gene. The CDR3 sequence is 15 residues long. V lost 2 bases, J lost 2 bases, and 13 bases lay in between. CDR3 protein: CASSLGSGNPYEQYF. CDR3 nucleotide sequence: TGTGCCAGCAGCTTAGGATCAGGGAACCCCTACGAGCAGTACTTC.

The genes are TRBV30 and TRBJ1-1, with D possibly matching TRBD1 (5 bases). Deletions cut 1 base from V and 7 bases from J, with 19 bases between. Germline CDR1 and CDR2: GTSNPN and SVGIG (reference sequence). This CDR3 is built from 15 residues. CDR3 nucleotide sequence: TGTGCCTGGAGTGCCCTGGGTCAGGGAACAGGTGAAGCTTTCTTT. Protein product: CAWSALGQGTGEAFF.

The chain combines TRBV27 with TRBJ2-2, with 8 bases that match TRBD2. Trimming removed 3 bases from V and 5 bases from J; junction bases left unmatched: 2. This CDR3 is 14 amino acids long. The V gene's germline CDR1 is MNHEY and CDR2 SMNVEV (reference sequence). The CDR3 sequence: CASSFKRETGELFF. The CDR3 nucleotides read TGTGCCAGCAGTTTTAAGCGGGAGACCGGGGAGCTGTTTTTT.

V gene TRBV29-1 combines with J gene TRBJ1-1; a weak D match, TRBD1 (6 bases). CDR3 length: 15 residues. V lost 7 bases and J lost 7, with 25 bases in between. Germline assignment: CDR1 SQVTM and CDR2 ANQGSEA. CDR3 sequence (DNA): TGCAGCGCGGGAGAGGGAACAGGGAGGGCTTTTGAAGCTTTCTTT. Translated: CSAGEGTGRAFEAFF.

The chain joins TRBV7-7 to TRBJ2-1; TRBD1 matches at 7 bases. Germline CDR1 reads SSHAT; CDR2 reads FNYEAQ (reference sequence). The CDR3 has 13 amino acids. The V and J ends lost 6 bases and 6 bases, in that order; junction bases with no gene match: 5. The CDR3 region has the DNA TGTGCCAGCAGTCCAGACAGGGCCAATGAGCAGTTCTTC. Its translation is CASSPDRANEQFF.

The chain recombines TRBV11-2 with TRBJ2-3; TRBD1 is a possible D gene (6 bases). Trimming removed 5 bases at V and 3 bases at J, with 18 bases between. Germline values: CDR1 SGHAT, CDR2 FQNNGV. This CDR3 contains 16 residues. CDR3 in amino acids: CASSLATGKMTDTQYF. In DNA, the CDR3 is TGTGCCAGCAGCCTAGCTACAGGGAAGATGACAGATACGCAGTATTTT.

This chain connects TRBV11-2 to TRBJ2-3; 9 bases match TRBD2. After removal of 3 bases from V and 4 bases from J, the junction contained 8 bases not matched to a gene. CDR1 is SGHAT and CDR2 is FQNNGV in the germline V gene. The CDR3 spans 16 residues. CDR3 sequence (DNA): TGTGCCAGCAGCTTGGGACTAGCTCGAGGGGCAGATACGCAGTATTTT. It translates to CASSLGLARGADTQYF.